A selection of T cell receptor beta chains follows, all from one sample in a study of cytotoxic CD8 clonotypes in ibrutinib-treated CLL. Sequencing was performed with immunoSEQ multiplex PCR; in TCRdb, only in-frame clones are kept and a portion is missing. The data hold approximately 50,000 clones, with 69% observed a single time. Source: PBMCs, taken after 12 months of ibrutinib treatment. These receptors all stem from a human donor with chronic lymphocytic leukemia. Each CDR3 is given with its conserved first and last residue. D genes are given only for firm matches. Clone size, where shown, is once, few, many, or a class for clones that have expanded.

v_call	j_call	d_call	clone_size	cdr3_nt	cdr3_aa
TRBV5-4	TRBJ1-6	-	few	TGTGCCAGCAGCTTGAGGGGGGCTAATTCACCCCTCCACTTT	CASSLRGANSPLHF
TRBV27	TRBJ2-5	TRBD1	-	TGTGCCAGCAGAGAGGACAGGGGACAAGAGACCCAGTACTTC	CASREDRGQETQYF
TRBV6-5	TRBJ1-3	-	-	TGTGCCAGCAGTTACTCGGGGCAGTCTGGAAACACCATATATTTT	CASSYSGQSGNTIYF
TRBV6-4	TRBJ2-3	-	-	TGTGCCAGCAGTGACTCCTCAGACACAGATACGCAGTATTTT	CASSDSSDTDTQYF
TRBV6-1	TRBJ1-4	-	-	TGTGCCAGCAGTGAAGCTAGGGTGTCTAATGAAAAACTGTTTTTT	CASSEARVSNEKLFF
TRBV7-9	TRBJ1-3	-	-	TGTGCCAGCAGCTTGGGTTGGGACTCTGGAAACACCATATATTTT	CASSLGWDSGNTIYF
TRBV12-5	TRBJ2-5	-	-	TGTGCTAGTGGTTTGGGACAGGTGGGGGGAGAGACCCAGTACTTC	CASGLGQVGGETQYF
TRBV13	TRBJ2-7	TRBD1	-	TGTGCCAGCAGCAGAGAAGGAGGGACAGGACCCCTGCAGTGGTACTTC	CASSREGGTGPLQWYF
TRBV6-1	TRBJ2-7	-	once	TGTGCCAGCAGTGAAGTTGCCTACGAGCAGTACTTC	CASSEVAYEQYF
TRBV10-3	TRBJ1-2	-	-	TGTGCCATCAGTGAGTTCCACAGGGACGGCTACACCTTC	CAISEFHRDGYTF
TRBV6-5	TRBJ1-5	TRBD1	-	TGTGCCAGCAGTTACTCGTACAGGGGAAGCAATCAGCCCCAGCATTTT	CASSYSYRGSNQPQHF
TRBV7-9	TRBJ2-7	TRBD2	-	TGTGCCAGCAGCTTAGCCCCAGGACTAGCGGGCTCCTACGAGCAGTACTTC	CASSLAPGLAGSYEQYF